The sequence of this TCR beta chain was determined in a study of cytomegalovirus exposure and HLA in healthy donors. Background on the study: Of around 400 genotyped donors, roughly 81% grouped in the Caucasian-associated ancestry cluster.

Findings and limits, study-wide: TCR beta chains numbering under 200 were designated cytomegalovirus-associated. Fewer N-insertions than the approximately 680-donor mean were reportedly shown by an Asian-associated ancestry cluster in a later analysis. Per a prior analysis, the majority of TCR beta V segments were productive roughly 90% or roughly 30% of the time.

The PCR employed 60 Vbeta primers together with 13 Jbeta primers. Profiling relied on immunoSEQ multiplex PCR, and the TCRdb table lists in-frame clones only, not all of them. The sample contains 100,000 to 150,000 clones, 66% of which appear only once. As concerns this clone: The antigen is unknown.

The CDR3 is made up of 15 amino acids. Deletions cut 6 bases from V and 0 bases from J, with 14 bases between. Per the germline V gene, CDR1 is MDHEN and CDR2 is SYDVKM. Source material: PBMCs. This clonotype was sampled from a man in his late teens or twenties in good health and CMV-seronegative. The chain is built from TRBV28 and TRBJ1-1; D is unresolved. CDR3 sequence: CASRSIQPVNTEAFF. DNA of the CDR3: TGTGCCAGCAGATCGATACAGCCGGTGAACACTGAAGCTTTCTTT. The full variable domain, with the rest looked up from reference TRBV28 and TRBJ1-1, is DVKVTQSSRYLVKRTGEKVFLECVQDMDHENMFWYRQDPGLGLRLIYFSYDVKMKEKGDIPEGYSVSREKKERFSLILESASTNQTSMYLCASRSIQPVNTEAFFGQGTRLTVV.